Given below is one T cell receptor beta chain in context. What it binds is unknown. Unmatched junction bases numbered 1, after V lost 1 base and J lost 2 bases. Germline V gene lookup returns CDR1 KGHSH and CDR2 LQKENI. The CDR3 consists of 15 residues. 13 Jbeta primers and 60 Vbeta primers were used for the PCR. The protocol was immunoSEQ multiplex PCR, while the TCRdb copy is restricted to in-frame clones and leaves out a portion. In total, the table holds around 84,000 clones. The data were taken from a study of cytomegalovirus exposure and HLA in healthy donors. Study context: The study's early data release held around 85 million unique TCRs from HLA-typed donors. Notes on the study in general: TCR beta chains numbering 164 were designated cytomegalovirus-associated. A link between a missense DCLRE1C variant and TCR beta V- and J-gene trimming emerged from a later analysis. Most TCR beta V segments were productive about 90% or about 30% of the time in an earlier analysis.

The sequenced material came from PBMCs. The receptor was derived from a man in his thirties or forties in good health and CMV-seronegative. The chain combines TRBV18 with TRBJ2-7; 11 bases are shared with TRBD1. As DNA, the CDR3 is TGTGCCAGCTCACCACGGGGACAGGGGGCCTACGAGCAGTACTTC. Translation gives CASSPRGQGAYEQYF.